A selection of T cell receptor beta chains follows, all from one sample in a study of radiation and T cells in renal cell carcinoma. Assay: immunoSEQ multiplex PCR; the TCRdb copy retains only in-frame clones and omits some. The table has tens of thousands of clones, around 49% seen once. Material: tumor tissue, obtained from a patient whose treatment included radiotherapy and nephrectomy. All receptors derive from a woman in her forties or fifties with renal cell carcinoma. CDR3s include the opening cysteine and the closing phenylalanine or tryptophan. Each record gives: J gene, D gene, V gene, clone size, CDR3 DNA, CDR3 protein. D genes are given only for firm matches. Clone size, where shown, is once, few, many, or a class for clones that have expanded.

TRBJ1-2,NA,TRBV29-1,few,TGCAGCGTTGGGGGGCCTCATGTATTATATGGCTACACCTTC,CSVGGPHVLYGYTF
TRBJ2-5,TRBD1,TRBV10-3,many,TGTGCCATCAGTGTGGGAGGGACAGGGGGCGCAGAGACCCAGTACTTC,CAISVGGTGGAETQYF
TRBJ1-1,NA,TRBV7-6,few,TGTGCCAGCAGCTTTCCGGCGGACACTGAAGCTTTCTTT,CASSFPADTEAFF
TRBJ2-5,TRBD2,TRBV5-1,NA,TGCGCCACCGCGGCGGGGGGTCCCCAAGAGACCCAGTACTTC,CATAAGGPQETQYF
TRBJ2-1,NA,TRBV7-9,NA,TGTGCCAGCAGCTCGCCTGGATACAATGAGCAGTTCTTC,CASSSPGYNEQFF
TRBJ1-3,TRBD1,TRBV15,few,TGTGCCACCAGCCGGAAGGGACAGGGCACTGGAAACACCATATATTTT,CATSRKGQGTGNTIYF
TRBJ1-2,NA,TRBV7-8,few,TGTGCCAGCAGCCCAGGTAGCGAAAGGACCTATGGCTACACCTTC,CASSPGSERTYGYTF
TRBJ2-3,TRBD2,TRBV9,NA,TGTGCCAGCAGCGTGGGTGGACTAGGTTCAGATACGCAGTATTTT,CASSVGGLGSDTQYF
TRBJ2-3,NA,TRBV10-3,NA,TGTGCCACATCCGCACGGGATATGGACAGAGACACAGATACGCAGTATTTT,CATSARDMDRDTDTQYF
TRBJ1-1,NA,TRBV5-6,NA,TGTGCCAGCAGCTTCCGGGGGACCACTGAAGCTTTCTTT,CASSFRGTTEAFF
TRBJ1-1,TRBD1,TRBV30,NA,TGTGCCTGGACGACAGGGTTTAACACTGAAGCTTTCTTT,CAWTTGFNTEAFF
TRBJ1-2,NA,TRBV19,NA,TGTGCCAGTAGTATGCGCAGGGTCGACTATGGCTACACCTTC,CASSMRRVDYGYTF
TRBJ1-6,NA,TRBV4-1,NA,TGCGCCAGCAGCCACGACAGGACGAATTCACCCCTCCACTTT,CASSHDRTNSPLHF
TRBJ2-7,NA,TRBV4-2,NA,TGTGCCAGCAGCCAAGAAGCTAGCCGAACCTACGAGCAGTACTTC,CASSQEASRTYEQYF
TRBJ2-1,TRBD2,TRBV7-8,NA,TGTGCCAGCAGCTATCTACTAGCGGTCCCTAGCTCCTACAATGAGCAGTTCTTC,CASSYLLAVPSSYNEQFF
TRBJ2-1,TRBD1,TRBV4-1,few,TGCGCCAGCAGCCCGGACAGGGGAGGTATTCTGGACTATGAGCAGTTCTTC,CASSPDRGGILDYEQFF
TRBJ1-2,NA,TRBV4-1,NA,TGCGCCAGCAGCCAAGGTCCGGGAAGGGACTATGGCTACACCTTC,CASSQGPGRDYGYTF
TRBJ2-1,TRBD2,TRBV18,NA,TGTGCCAGCTCGCGTAGCGGGGGGAACTACTACAATGAGCAGTTCTTC,CASSRSGGNYYNEQFF
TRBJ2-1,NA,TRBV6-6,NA,TGTGCCAGCAGTTCCCAGACTACGCCCAATGAGCAGTTCTTC,CASSSQTTPNEQFF
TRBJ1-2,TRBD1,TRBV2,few,TGTGCCAGCAGTTACCCGGGACAGGGTTCTAACTATGGCTACACCTTC,CASSYPGQGSNYGYTF
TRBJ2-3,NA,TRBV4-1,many,TGCGCCAGCAGCCAAGCCCCAGGAGTGAGGGTAGATACGCAGTATTTT,CASSQAPGVRVDTQYF
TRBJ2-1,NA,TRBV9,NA,TGTGCCAGCAGCAAAAGAGACCCCTACAATGAGCAGTTCTTC,CASSKRDPYNEQFF
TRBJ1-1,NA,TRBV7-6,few,TGTGCCAGCAGCCATGGGCCGGGGGCATCTGAAGCTTTCTTT,CASSHGPGASEAFF
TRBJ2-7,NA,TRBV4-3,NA,TGCGCCAGCAGCCAAGGAAACGCGGGCTCCTACGAGCAGTACTTC,CASSQGNAGSYEQYF
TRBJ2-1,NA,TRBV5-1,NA,TGCGCCAGCAGCCCCGCCCTGGGGGGTGAGCAGTTCTTC,CASSPALGGEQFF
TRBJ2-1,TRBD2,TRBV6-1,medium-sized,TGTGCCAGCACCGGGACTAGCGGGGGGGCAGATGAGCAGTTCTTC,CASTGTSGGADEQFF
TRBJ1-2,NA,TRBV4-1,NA,TGCGCCAGCAGCCTCGATTCGGGAGCCTATGGCTACACCTTC,CASSLDSGAYGYTF
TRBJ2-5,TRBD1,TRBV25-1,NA,TGTGCCAGCAGTGATCCCCGGGACAGGGCGACGGAGACCCAGTACTTC,CASSDPRDRATETQYF
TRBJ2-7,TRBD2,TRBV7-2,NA,TGTGCCAGCAGCTTTATAGCGGGGGGGCGTCTCAGCTCCTACGAGCAGTACTTC,CASSFIAGGRLSSYEQYF
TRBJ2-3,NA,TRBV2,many,TGTGCCAGCAGTTTTTTGAACACAGATACGCAGTATTTT,CASSFLNTDTQYF
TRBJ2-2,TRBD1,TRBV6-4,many,TGTGCCAGCACCCCGGGACAGGGGGCCCTCTTCACCGGGGAGCTGTTTTTT,CASTPGQGALFTGELFF
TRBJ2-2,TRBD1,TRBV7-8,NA,TGTGCCAGCAGCTTATCAGGGGGCGACACCGGGGAGCTGTTTTTT,CASSLSGGDTGELFF
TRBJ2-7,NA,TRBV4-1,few,TGCGCCAGCAGCCACGCCGGGGAAAGAAATTCCGAGCAGTACTTC,CASSHAGERNSEQYF
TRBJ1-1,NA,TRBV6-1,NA,TGTGCCAGTAAGCAGGGGATGAACACTGAAGCTTTCTTT,CASKQGMNTEAFF
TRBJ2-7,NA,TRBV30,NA,TGTGCCTGGAGCCGGGGGCAATACGAGCAGTACTTC,CAWSRGQYEQYF
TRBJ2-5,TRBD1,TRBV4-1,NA,TGCGCCAGCAGCCAAGGGCAGGGGGTCCAAGAGACCCAGTACTTC,CASSQGQGVQETQYF
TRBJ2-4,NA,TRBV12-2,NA,TGTGCAAGTCGCTCCGGGCGGGGGAGCTTCGGGGGACCCAAAAACATTCAGTACTTC,CASRSGRGSFGGPKNIQYF
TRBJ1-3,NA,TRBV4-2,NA,TGTGCCAGCAGCCAAGACTTCGACAGGTCTCTTGGAAACACCATATATTTT,CASSQDFDRSLGNTIYF
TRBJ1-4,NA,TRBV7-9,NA,TGTGCCAGCAGCTTAATTGGGACTCATGAAAAACTGTTTTTT,CASSLIGTHEKLFF
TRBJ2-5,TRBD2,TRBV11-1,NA,TGTGCCAGCAGCCCAGGACTAGCGGGGGGCAACTTCCAAGAGACCCAGTACTTC,CASSPGLAGGNFQETQYF
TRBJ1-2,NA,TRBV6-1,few,TGTGCCAGCAGTGAGTCCAACCTGCCCGAGAAAGGCTACACCTTC,CASSESNLPEKGYTF
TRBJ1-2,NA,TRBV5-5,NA,TGTGCCAGCAGCTTGGCCGGGACATCCTATGGCTACACCTTC,CASSLAGTSYGYTF
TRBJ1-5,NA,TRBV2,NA,TGTGCCAGCAGTTACTCCCATCAGCCCCAGCATTTT,CASSYSHQPQHF
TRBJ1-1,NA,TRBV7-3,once,TGTGCCAGCAGCACTAGAGTAAACACTGAAGCTTTCTTT,CASSTRVNTEAFF
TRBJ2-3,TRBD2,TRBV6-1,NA,TGTGCCAGCAGTGGAGCGGGGGGACCTCTAGATACGCAGTATTTT,CASSGAGGPLDTQYF